One sample yielded the 10 T cell receptor beta chains listed below, sequenced in a study of blood T cell repertoires in COVID-19. Produced via immunoSEQ multiplex PCR; TCRdb's table is partial and in-frame only. Altogether 250,000 to 300,000 clones are present, roughly 90% being singletons, with the ten largest covering 2.3%. The sample was PBMCs or T cells enriched from blood (not recorded which). The receptor set was obtained from a woman aged 40 to 49 with acute COVID-19.

The chain is built from TRBV10-3 and TRBJ1-1, with 7 nucleotides matching TRBD1. This CDR3 has 16 residues. The V and J ends lost 2 bases and 1 base, in that order; junction bases with no gene match: 7. Germline V lookup: CDR1 ENHRY, CDR2 SYGVKD. The CDR3 bases are TGTGCCATCAGTGAGGCGGACAGGACGGGGAACACTGAAGCTTTCTTT. Its translation is CAISEADRTGNTEAFF.

The chain has TRBV7-2 and TRBJ1-2; no clear D gene. Germline V gene lookup returns CDR1 SGHTA and CDR2 FQGNSA. Trimming took off 6 bases at V and 4 bases at J, with 9 bases between the two ends. This CDR3 has 12 residues. The CDR3 loop reads CASRTIVYGYTF. The CDR3 nucleotides are TGTGCCAGCAGGACTATCGTCTATGGCTACACCTTC. Variable domain in full (rest from reference TRBV7-2 and TRBJ1-2): GAGVSQSPSNKVTEKGKDVELRCDPISGHTALYWYRQSLGQGLEFLIYFQGNSAPDKSGLPSDRFSAERTGGSVSTLTIQRTQQEDSAVYLCASRTIVYGYTFGSGTRLTVV.

The rearrangement links TRBV18 to TRBJ2-1; possibly TRBD2 for D (6 bases). Germline assignment: CDR1 KGHSH and CDR2 LQKENI. The CDR3 spans 13 residues. V was clipped by 2 bases and J by 8 bases, with 10 bases between them. The CDR3 protein is CASSPGGEDEQFF. As DNA, the CDR3 is TGTGCCAGCTCACCAGGAGGGGAGGATGAGCAGTTCTTC.

This clone was recorded a few times. The V call is TRBV28, the J call TRBJ2-7; 7 bases agree with TRBD1. This CDR3 is built from 15 residues. V gave up 4 bases and J gave up 0 bases; unmatched junction bases: 6. Germline V gene data show CDR1 as MDHEN and CDR2 as SYDVKM. The CDR3 DNA reads TGTGCCAGCAGTTCCACCGGGACAGCCTCCTACGAGCAGTACTTC. Translated: CASSSTGTASYEQYF. The full variable domain, completed using reference TRBV28 and TRBJ2-7, is DVKVTQSSRYLVKRTGEKVFLECVQDMDHENMFWYRQDPGLGLRLIYFSYDVKMKEKGDIPEGYSVSREKKERFSLILESASTNQTSMYLCASSSTGTASYEQYFGPGTRLTVT.

This chain links TRBV2 with TRBJ2-4, with 8 bases matching TRBD1. Germline V CDR1 and CDR2: SNHLY, FYNNEI. Trimming at V came to 6 bases and at J to 0 bases, leaving 7 bases not matched to a gene. This CDR3 has 16 amino acids. For the CDR3, the DNA is TGTGCCAGCAGCCGCAGACAGGGGCGAGCCAAAAACATTCAGTACTTC. It is translated as CASSRRQGRAKNIQYF.

The chain combines TRBV3-1 (or the pseudogene TRBV3-2) with TRBJ2-5, with 9 bases identical to TRBD2. Germline V gene sequence: CDR1 LGHDT, CDR2 YNNKEL (reference sequence). Germline trimming cut 3 bases from V and 5 bases from J; bases unmatched to any gene: 10. The CDR3 has 16 residues. This chain's CDR3 is CASSQGLAGGRETQYF. CDR3 nucleotides: TGTGCCAGCAGCCAGGGACTAGCTGGTGGTAGGGAGACCCAGTACTTC.

The rearrangement links TRBV24-1 to TRBJ1-5; 8 bases fit TRBD1. J lost 9 bases, V lost 3 bases, and 9 bases had no gene match. The CDR3 totals 15 residues. The germline V gene has CDR1 KGHDR and CDR2 SFDVKD. CDR3 DNA sequence: TGTGCCACCAGTGATCCTGGACAGGGCTCCGGGCCCCAGCATTTT. This codes for CATSDPGQGSGPQHF.

This sequence joins TRBV3-1 (or the pseudogene TRBV3-2) and TRBJ1-1; 7 positions agree with TRBD1. Per germline, CDR1 LGHDT and CDR2 YNNKEL (reference sequence). With 4 bases clipped from V and 5 bases from J, the junction kept 4 bases outside the gene matches. The CDR3 runs 13 residues. CDR3 loop: CASSRGQFTEAFF. CDR3 nucleotides: TGTGCCAGCAGCCGGGGACAGTTTACTGAAGCTTTCTTT.

This chain connects TRBV29-1 to TRBJ2-3; D possibly corresponds to TRBD2 (6 bases). The CDR3 contains 13 residues. Looked up from germline, CDR1 is SQVTM and CDR2 is ANQGSEA. Trimming left V 4 bases short and J 6 bases short, with 14 bases between. This CDR3 is CSVVRAGTDTQYF. In DNA, the CDR3 is TGCAGCGTTGTAAGGGCGGGGACGGATACGCAGTATTTT.

J is TRBJ1-4 and V is TRBV4-3, with 8 bases aligning to TRBD1. The trim removed 1 base at V and 5 bases at J, leaving 6 bases unmatched. CDR1 LGHNA and CDR2 YSLEER come from the germline V gene. CDR3 size: 16 residues. The CDR3 DNA follows: TGCGCCAGCAGCCAAGCCGGACAGGGAGGGAATGAAAAACTGTTTTTT. It yields the protein CASSQAGQGGNEKLFF.